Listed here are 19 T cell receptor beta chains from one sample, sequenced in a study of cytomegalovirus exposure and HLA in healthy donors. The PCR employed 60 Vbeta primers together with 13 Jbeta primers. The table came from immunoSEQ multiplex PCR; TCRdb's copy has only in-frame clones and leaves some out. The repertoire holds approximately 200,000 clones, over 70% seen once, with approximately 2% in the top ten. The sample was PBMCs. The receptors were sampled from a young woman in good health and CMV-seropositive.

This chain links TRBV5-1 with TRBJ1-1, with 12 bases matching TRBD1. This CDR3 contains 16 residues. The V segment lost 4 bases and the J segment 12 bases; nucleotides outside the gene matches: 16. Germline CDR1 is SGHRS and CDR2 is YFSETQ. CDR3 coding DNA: TGCGCCAGCAGCCCGCCCGGGACAGGGGGCTATATCAAGTCTTTCTTT. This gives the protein CASSPPGTGGYIKSFF.

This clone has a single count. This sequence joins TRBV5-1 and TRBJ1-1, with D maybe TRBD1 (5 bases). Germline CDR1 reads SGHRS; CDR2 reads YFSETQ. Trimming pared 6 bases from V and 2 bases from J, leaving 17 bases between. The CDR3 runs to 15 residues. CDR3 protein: CASKETVGPNTEAFF. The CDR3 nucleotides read TGCGCCAGCAAGGAGACAGTCGGACCTAACACTGAAGCTTTCTTT. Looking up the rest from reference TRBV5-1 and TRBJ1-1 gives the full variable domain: KAGVTQTPRYLIKTRGQQVTLSCSPISGHRSVSWYQQTPGQGLQFLFEYFSETQRNKGNFPGRFSGRQFSNSRSEMNVSTLELGDSALYLCASKETVGPNTEAFFGQGTRLTVV.

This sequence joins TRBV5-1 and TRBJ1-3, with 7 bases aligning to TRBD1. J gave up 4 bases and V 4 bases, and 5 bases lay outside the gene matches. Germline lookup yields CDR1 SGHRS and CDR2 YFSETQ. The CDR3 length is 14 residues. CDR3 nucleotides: TGCGCCAGCAGCCACCCGGGACAGGGAAACACCATATATTTT. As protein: CASSHPGQGNTIYF.

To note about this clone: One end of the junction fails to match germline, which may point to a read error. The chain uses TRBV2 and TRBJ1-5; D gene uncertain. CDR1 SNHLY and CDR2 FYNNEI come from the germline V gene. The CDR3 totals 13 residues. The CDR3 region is CASSRTRNRPQHF. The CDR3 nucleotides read TGTGCCAGCAGTCGCACGAGGAATCGGCCCCAGCATTTT.

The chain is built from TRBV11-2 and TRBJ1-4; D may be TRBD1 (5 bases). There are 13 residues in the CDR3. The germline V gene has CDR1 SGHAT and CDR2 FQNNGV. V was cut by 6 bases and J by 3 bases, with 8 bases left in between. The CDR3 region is CASRRGANEKLFF. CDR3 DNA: TGTGCCAGCAGAAGGGGTGCTAATGAAAAACTGTTTTTT. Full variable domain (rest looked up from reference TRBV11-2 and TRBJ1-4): EAGVAQSPRYKIIEKRQSVAFWCNPISGHATLYWYQQILGQGPKLLIQFQNNGVVDDSQLPKDRFSAERLKGVDSTLKIQPAKLEDSAVYLCASRRGANEKLFFGSGTQLSVL.

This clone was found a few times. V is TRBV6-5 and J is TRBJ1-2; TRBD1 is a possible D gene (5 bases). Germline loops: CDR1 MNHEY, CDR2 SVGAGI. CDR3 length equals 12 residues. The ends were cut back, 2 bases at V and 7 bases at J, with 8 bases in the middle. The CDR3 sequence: CASSYGGGGYTF. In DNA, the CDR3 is TGTGCCAGCAGTTACGGGGGAGGTGGCTACACCTTC.

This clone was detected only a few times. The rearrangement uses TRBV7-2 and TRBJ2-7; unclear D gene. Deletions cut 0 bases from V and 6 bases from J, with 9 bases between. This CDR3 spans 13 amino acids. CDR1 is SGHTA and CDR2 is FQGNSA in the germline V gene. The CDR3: CASSLALRLEQYF. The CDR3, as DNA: TGTGCCAGCAGCTTAGCCCTGCGGCTCGAGCAGTACTTC.

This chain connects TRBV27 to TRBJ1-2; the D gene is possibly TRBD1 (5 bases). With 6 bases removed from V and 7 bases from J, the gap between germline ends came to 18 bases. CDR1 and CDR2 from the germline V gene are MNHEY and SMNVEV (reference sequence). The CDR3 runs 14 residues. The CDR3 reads CASSYIGAFSGYTF. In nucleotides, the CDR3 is TGTGCCAGCAGCTATATAGGGGCCTTCTCTGGCTACACCTTC.

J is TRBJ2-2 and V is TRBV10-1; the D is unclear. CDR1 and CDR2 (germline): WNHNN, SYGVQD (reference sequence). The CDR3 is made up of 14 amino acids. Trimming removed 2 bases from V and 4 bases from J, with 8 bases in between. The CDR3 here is CASSEETGTGELFF. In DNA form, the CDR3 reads TGCGCCAGCAGTGAGGAGACGGGCACCGGGGAGCTGTTTTTT.

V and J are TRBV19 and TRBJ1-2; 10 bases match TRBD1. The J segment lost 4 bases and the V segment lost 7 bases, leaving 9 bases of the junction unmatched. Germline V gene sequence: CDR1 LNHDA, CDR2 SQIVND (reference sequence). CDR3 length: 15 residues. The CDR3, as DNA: TGTGCCAGTAAATCCGGGACAGGGGCTTTCTATGGCTACACCTTC. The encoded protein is CASKSGTGAFYGYTF. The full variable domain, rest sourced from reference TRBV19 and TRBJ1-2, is DGGITQSPKYLFRKEGQNVTLSCEQNLNHDAMYWYRQDPGQGLRLIYYSQIVNDFQKGDIAEGYSVSREKKESFPLTVTSAQKNPTAFYLCASKSGTGAFYGYTFGSGTRLTVV.

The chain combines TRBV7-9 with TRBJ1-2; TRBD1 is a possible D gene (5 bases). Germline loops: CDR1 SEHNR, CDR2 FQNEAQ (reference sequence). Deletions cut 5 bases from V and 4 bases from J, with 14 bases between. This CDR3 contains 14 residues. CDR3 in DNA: TGTGCCAGCAGCCAGCTCGGGGGGTTCTATGGCTACACCTTC. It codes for CASSQLGGFYGYTF.

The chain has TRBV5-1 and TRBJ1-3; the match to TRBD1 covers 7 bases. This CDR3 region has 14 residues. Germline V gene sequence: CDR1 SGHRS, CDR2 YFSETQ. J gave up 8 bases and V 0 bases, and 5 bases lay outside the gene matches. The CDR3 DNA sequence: TGCGCCAGCAGCTTGGTAGGGGGCACAGACACCATATATTTT. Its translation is CASSLVGGTDTIYF.

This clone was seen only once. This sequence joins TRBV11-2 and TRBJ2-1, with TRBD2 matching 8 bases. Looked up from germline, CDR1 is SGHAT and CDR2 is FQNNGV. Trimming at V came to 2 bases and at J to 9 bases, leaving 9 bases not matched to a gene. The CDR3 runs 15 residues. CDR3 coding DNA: TGTGCCAGCAGCTTATATCGGGGGGGGGCACCTGAGCAGTTCTTC. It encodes CASSLYRGGAPEQFF.

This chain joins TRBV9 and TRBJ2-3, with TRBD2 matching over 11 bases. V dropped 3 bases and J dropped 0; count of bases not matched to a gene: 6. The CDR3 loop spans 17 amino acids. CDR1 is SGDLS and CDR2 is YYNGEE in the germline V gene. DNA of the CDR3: TGTGCCAGCAGCGCCGGGACTAGCGGAACTAGCACAGATACGCAGTATTTT. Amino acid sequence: CASSAGTSGTSTDTQYF.

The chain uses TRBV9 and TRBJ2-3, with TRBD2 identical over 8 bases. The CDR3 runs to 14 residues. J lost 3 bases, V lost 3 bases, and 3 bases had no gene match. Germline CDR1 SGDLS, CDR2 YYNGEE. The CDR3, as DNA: TGTGCCAGCAGCGCGGGGGGGACAACAGATACGCAGTATTTT. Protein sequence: CASSAGGTTDTQYF.

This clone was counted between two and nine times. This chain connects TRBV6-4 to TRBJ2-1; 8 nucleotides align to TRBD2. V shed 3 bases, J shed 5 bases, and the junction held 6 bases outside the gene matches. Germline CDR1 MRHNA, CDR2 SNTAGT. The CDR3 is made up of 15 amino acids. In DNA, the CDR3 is TGTGCCAGCAGTGAACGGGGGGGGGCTGACAATGAGCAGTTCTTC. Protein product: CASSERGGADNEQFF.

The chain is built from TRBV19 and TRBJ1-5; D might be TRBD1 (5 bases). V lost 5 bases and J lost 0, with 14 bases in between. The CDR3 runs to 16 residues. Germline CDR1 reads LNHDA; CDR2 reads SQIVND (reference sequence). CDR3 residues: CASSAPDRYSNQPQHF. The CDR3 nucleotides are TGTGCCAGTAGTGCCCCCGACAGATATAGCAATCAGCCCCAGCATTTT.

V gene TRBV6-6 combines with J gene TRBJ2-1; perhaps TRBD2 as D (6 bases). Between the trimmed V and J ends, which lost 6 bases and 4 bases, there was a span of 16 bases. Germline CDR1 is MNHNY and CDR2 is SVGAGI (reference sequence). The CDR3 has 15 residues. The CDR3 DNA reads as TGTGCCAGCAGCCCGAAGGGTAGCGGTTACAATGAGCAGTTCTTC. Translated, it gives CASSPKGSGYNEQFF.

The CDR3 here is CASSPGQGLYEQYF. The CDR3 DNA reads TGTGCCAGCAGCCCGGGACAGGGTTTATACGAGCAGTACTTC. The chain couples TRBV11-3 to TRBJ2-7; 9 bases are shared with TRBD1. Unmatched junction bases numbered 6, after V lost 5 bases and J lost 4 bases. The CDR3 is 14 amino acids. CDR1 is SGHNT and CDR2 is YENEEA in the germline V gene.